The sequence of this T cell receptor beta chain was determined in a study of T cell responses to AZD1222 COVID-19 vaccine. CDR1 and CDR2 from the germline V gene are SNHLY and FYNNEI. V was trimmed by 2 bases and J by 8 bases, leaving 9 bases between them. The length of the CDR3 is 13 residues. Regarding this clone: Its antigen is undetermined.

The table came from immunoSEQ multiplex PCR; TCRdb's copy has only in-frame clones and leaves some out. The sample holds approximately 160,000 clones; approximately 90% are singletons and the top ten take 2.6%. General study results and limits: The reported proportion of spike-specific TCRs targeting unmutated variant regions was nearly half.

The clonotype originates from an adult in good health. The source material was peripheral blood, sampled on day 0 of AZD1222 vaccination. This sequence joins TRBV2 and TRBJ1-4; D is undetermined. The CDR3 sequence: CASSESGPEKLFF. The CDR3 nucleotides are TGTGCCAGCAGTGAAAGTGGACCGGAAAAACTGTTTTTT. The variable domain in full, with the rest retrieved from reference TRBV2 and TRBJ1-4, is EPEVTQTPSHQVTQMGQEVILRCVPISNHLYFYWYRQILGQKVEFLVSFYNNEISEKSEIFDDQFSVERPDGSNFTLKIRSTKLEDSAMYFCASSESGPEKLFFGSGTQLSVL.